The 24 T cell receptor beta chains presented below share a single source sample, sequenced in a study of shared clonotypes between healthy human individuals. Using immunoSEQ multiplex PCR, the repertoire was profiled, and TCRdb retains in-frame clones only, with some absent. The sample yields nearly 500,000 clones, over 60% seen once. Sequenced input: PBMCs. These receptors came from a woman aged 40-49 years in good health. Some clones in this sample may be carry-over from other donors' samples.

The rearrangement links TRBV7-2 to TRBJ2-5, with 7 bases that match TRBD1. This CDR3 comprises 14 residues. Germline CDR1 and CDR2: SGHTA and FQGNSA. The V segment lost 5 bases and the J segment 5 bases; nucleotides outside the gene matches: 8. Written as DNA, the CDR3 is TGTGCCAGCAGCACTCGACAGGGTGTGGAGACCCAGTACTTC. Its translation: CASSTRQGVETQYF.

The chain couples TRBV10-2 to TRBJ1-2; no reliable D call. Germline CDR1 is WSHSY and CDR2 is SAAADI. The CDR3 length is 14 residues. The V and J ends lost 2 bases and 5 bases respectively, with 12 bases between them. The CDR3 sequence: CASSENRRNYGYTF. The DNA of the CDR3 is TGCGCCAGCAGTGAGAATAGGCGAAATTATGGCTACACCTTC.

The V and J genes are TRBV28 and TRBJ2-7; tentative D call: TRBD2 (6 bases). V was shortened by 5 bases and J by 2 bases, with 13 bases between the two germline ends. The CDR3 is 14 amino acids. Germline CDR1 reads MDHEN; CDR2 reads SYDVKM. CDR3 region: CASSPERVPYEQYF. CDR3 nucleotides: TGTGCCAGCAGTCCCGAGCGGGTCCCCTACGAGCAGTACTTC.

V is TRBV30 and J is TRBJ1-1; perhaps TRBD1 as D (5 bases). CDR3 length equals 14 residues. Germline V gene data show CDR1 as GTSNPN and CDR2 as SVGIG (reference sequence). V dropped 3 bases and J dropped 1 base, with 12 bases sitting between them. CDR3 in amino acids: CAWSGDPKNTEAFF. CDR3 in DNA: TGTGCCTGGAGCGGGGACCCGAAGAACACTGAAGCTTTCTTT.

The V and J genes are TRBV6-1 and TRBJ2-4; the D gene is possibly TRBD1 (5 bases). The germline gives CDR1 MNHNS, CDR2 SASEGT. The CDR3 extends over 13 amino acids. V lost 4 bases to trimming and J lost 5 bases, with 9 bases between them. The chain's CDR3 is CASSVQGENIQYF. The CDR3 nucleotides read TGTGCCAGCAGTGTGCAGGGTGAAAACATTCAGTACTTC.

The chain couples TRBV27 to TRBJ2-6; TRBD1 is a possible D gene (6 bases). The CDR3 has 18 amino acids. Deletions cut 5 bases from V and 0 bases from J, with 17 bases between. CDR1 MNHEY and CDR2 SMNVEV come from the germline V gene (reference sequence). The CDR3, as DNA: TGTGCCAGCAGTCCTAGGGTCCGGGACAACTCTGGGGCCAACGTCCTGACTTTC. Amino acid sequence: CASSPRVRDNSGANVLTF. Full variable domain (remainder filled in from reference TRBV27 and TRBJ2-6): EAQVTQNPRYLITVTGKKLTVTCSQNMNHEYMSWYRQDPGLGLRQIYYSMNVEVTDKGDVPEGYKVSRKEKRNFPLILESPSPNQTSLYFCASSPRVRDNSGANVLTFGAGSRLTVL.

This clone was seen just once. V is TRBV30 and J is TRBJ1-2; D remains ambiguous. The CDR3 sequence is 13 residues long. Per the germline V gene, CDR1 is GTSNPN and CDR2 is SVGIG (reference sequence). The V gene lost 7 bases and the J gene lost 4 bases, with 16 bases spanning the gap. CDR3 DNA: TGTGCCTTCTCGCGGGCAGAGCTCTATGGCTACACCTTC. It yields the protein CAFSRAELYGYTF.

The sample holds a few counts of this clone. The chain uses TRBV4-3 and TRBJ2-2, with a tentative D call TRBD2 (5 bases). The germline V and J ends were trimmed by 2 bases and 0 bases, with 16 bases remaining between them. The CDR3 has 18 residues. Germline V gene sequence: CDR1 LGHNA, CDR2 YSLEER. CDR3 in amino acids: CASSQLYKRFANTGELFF. The CDR3 DNA reads TGCGCCAGCAGCCAATTATACAAGCGGTTCGCGAACACCGGGGAGCTGTTTTTT.

V usage is TRBV15 and J usage is TRBJ1-1; the match to TRBD1 covers 8 bases. The CDR3 contains 22 residues. The germline V gene encodes CDR1 LNHNV and CDR2 YYDKDF (reference sequence). After removal of 1 base from V and 3 bases from J, the junction contained 25 bases not matched to a gene. CDR3 sequence (DNA): TGTGCCACCAGCAGAGGTCATTCCCAGGTCAGGGGGCGCTTTGAGGTGGACACTGAAGCTTTCTTT. It specifies CATSRGHSQVRGRFEVDTEAFF.

The chain links TRBV11-2 to TRBJ1-2, with D perhaps matching TRBD1 (5 bases). Trimming removed 6 bases at V and 3 bases at J, with 11 bases between. This CDR3 comprises 13 residues. CDR1 and CDR2 from the germline V gene are SGHAT and FQNNGV. CDR3 loop: CASRPGYHYGYTF. CDR3 sequence (DNA): TGTGCCAGCAGACCAGGGTACCACTATGGCTACACCTTC.

The table lists this clone with a few counts. The rearrangement joins TRBV19 to TRBJ2-3, with 8 bases that match TRBD1. This CDR3 region has 16 residues. Germline CDR1 LNHDA, CDR2 SQIVND (reference sequence). Trimming took 3 bases from V and 4 from J; bases not matched to a gene: 9. CDR3 protein: CASSMGQGAIADTQYF. CDR3 bases: TGTGCCAGTAGTATGGGGCAGGGGGCAATTGCAGATACGCAGTATTTT.

This chain links TRBV29-1 with TRBJ2-1, with unresolved D. Germline CDR1 SQVTM, CDR2 ANQGSEA. V was pared by 3 bases and J by 0 bases, with 6 bases between. The CDR3 is made up of 13 amino acids. In nucleotides, the CDR3 is TGCAGCGTTGACAGGTTCTCCTACAATGAGCAGTTCTTC. This codes for CSVDRFSYNEQFF.

This clone occurred a few times. This chain connects TRBV2 to TRBJ2-7; a weak D match, TRBD1 (6 bases). Germline V gene sequence: CDR1 SNHLY, CDR2 FYNNEI. With 5 bases removed from V and 6 bases from J, the gap between germline ends came to 14 bases. The CDR3 runs 13 residues. CDR3 sequence reads: CASSPGQSSEQYF. The CDR3 nucleotides read TGTGCCAGCAGTCCGGGACAAAGTAGCGAGCAGTACTTC.

For the CDR3, the DNA is TGTGCCAGCAGCTCCCGCCGGGGAGCGGGGGGCGAGCAGTACTTC. Translated, it gives CASSSRRGAGGEQYF. The genes are TRBV7-2 and TRBJ2-7; 9 bases are shared with TRBD2. This CDR3 is built from 15 residues. Germline lookup yields CDR1 SGHTA and CDR2 FQGNSA. V was clipped by 4 bases and J by 6 bases; unmatched bases: 10. Full variable domain (outside the CDR3, taken from reference TRBV7-2 and TRBJ2-7): GAGVSQSPSNKVTEKGKDVELRCDPISGHTALYWYRQSLGQGLEFLIYFQGNSAPDKSGLPSDRFSAERTGGSVSTLTIQRTQQEDSAVYLCASSSRRGAGGEQYFGPGTRLTVT.

Worth noting for this clone: A far larger clone is just one base off, so this is likely a read error. The CDR3 carries no conserved terminal phenylalanine or tryptophan, so it likely arises from a read error. The chain carries TRBV28 and TRBJ1-2, with 7 bases that match TRBD1. From germline, CDR1 is MDHEN and CDR2 SYDVKM. After removal of 5 bases from V and 7 bases from J, the junction contained 13 bases not matched to a gene. The CDR3 extends over 15 amino acids. The CDR3 is CASSPSDRDNPGYTS. CDR3 bases: TGTGCCAGCAGTCCTTCCGACAGGGACAACCCTGGCTACACCTCC.

The genes are TRBV10-1 and TRBJ2-1, with TRBD2 identical over 8 bases. The V and J ends lost 6 bases and 2 bases, in that order; junction bases with no gene match: 3. This CDR3 spans 14 amino acids. Germline CDR1 WNHNN, CDR2 SYGVQD (reference sequence). The CDR3 loop is CASSLSGTYNEQFF. The CDR3 nucleotides are TGCGCCAGCAGCCTTAGCGGGACCTACAATGAGCAGTTCTTC.

CDR3 in DNA: TGTGCCAGCAGTTTTCAGGGGACAACCGAAGCTTTCTTT. It specifies CASSFQGTTEAFF. The chain is built from TRBV27 and TRBJ1-1; weak D call: TRBD1 (6 bases). Germline-derived CDR1 and CDR2 are MNHEY and SMNVEV (reference sequence). CDR3 size: 13 residues. Trimming pared 3 bases from V and 8 bases from J, leaving 13 bases between.

Turning to this clone: With a far larger clone one base away, a read error is the likely cause. Other nucleotide sequences in the sample specify the same CDR3. This sequence joins TRBV10-3 and TRBJ2-5; D may be TRBD1 (5 bases). The J call may not be correct, given that the DNA end is closer to TRBJ2-7. CDR3 size: 16 residues. Germline V gives CDR1 ENHRY, CDR2 SYGVKD. The CDR3 nucleotides are TGTGCCATCAGTGCGGGTCAGGGAACCGTAACCTACGAGCAGTACTTC. It specifies CAISAGQGTVTYEQYF.

This chain joins TRBV28 and TRBJ1-2; possible D gene TRBD1, 5 bases. Germline values: CDR1 MDHEN, CDR2 SYDVKM. The CDR3 has 14 residues. Between the trimmed V and J ends, which lost 2 bases and 4 bases, there was a span of 11 bases. This CDR3 reads CASSLVDMSYGYTF. CDR3 bases: TGTGCCAGCAGTTTAGTGGACATGAGCTATGGCTACACCTTC.

The J gene is TRBJ1-2, the V gene TRBV7-2; 8 positions match TRBD1. The V segment lost 5 bases and the J segment 4 bases; nucleotides outside the gene matches: 6. This CDR3 has 14 residues. Germline CDR1 SGHTA, CDR2 FQGNSA. The CDR3 DNA follows: TGTGCCAGCAGCCGGGAAACAGGGGGCTATGGCTACACCTTC. It codes for CASSRETGGYGYTF.

This clone was observed at least ten times. The rearrangement uses TRBV9 and TRBJ2-3, with TRBD2 as a possible D gene (5 bases). This CDR3 is built from 13 residues. Germline values: CDR1 SGDLS, CDR2 YYNGEE. Trimming pared 4 bases from V and 2 bases from J, leaving 8 bases between. This CDR3 reads CASSLRDTDTQYF. CDR3 DNA sequence: TGTGCCAGCAGCCTCCGGGACACAGATACGCAGTATTTT.

The chain employs TRBV7-2 and TRBJ2-1; D is uncertain. Germline V gene lookup returns CDR1 SGHTA and CDR2 FQGNSA. V was pared by 3 bases and J by 2 bases, with 8 bases between. This CDR3 has 14 residues. Here the CDR3 DNA reads TGTGCCAGCAGCTTGGCGCAGACCTACAATGAGCAGTTCTTC. It specifies CASSLAQTYNEQFF.

This clone turned up a few times. V is TRBV2 and J is TRBJ1-5, with a weak D call TRBD1 (5 bases). V dropped 7 bases and J dropped 8 bases, with 18 bases sitting between them. This CDR3 region has 14 residues. CDR1 SNHLY and CDR2 FYNNEI come from the germline V gene. For the CDR3, the DNA is TGTGCCAGCAAGTTGACAGTCTCAGAGGAGCCCCAGCATTTT. Protein: CASKLTVSEEPQHF.

This clone was counted once. This sequence joins TRBV29-1 and TRBJ2-1; 7 positions agree with TRBD2. The CDR3 sequence is 14 residues long. Trimming cost V 4 bases and J 3 bases; bases outside gene matches: 6. Germline V gene sequence: CDR1 SQVTM, CDR2 ANQGSEA. The CDR3 here is CSVGGEGYYNEQFF. The CDR3 DNA reads as TGCAGCGTTGGGGGGGAGGGATACTACAATGAGCAGTTCTTC.